This TCR beta chain appears in the sequencing data of a study of T cell repertoires in cytomegalovirus infection. Points from the study as a whole: The ex vivo response was dominated by HLA-C-restricted CMV-specific TCR beta clonotypes.

The CDR3 consists of 13 residues. Germline V gene sequence: CDR1 SGHTA, CDR2 FQGTGA. With V trimmed by 4 bases and J by 8 bases, 6 bases remained unmatched. TCRdb reanalysed the reads using MiXCR and keeps one entry per CDR3 protein. The sample consists of roughly 300,000 distinct CDR3 sequences, about 25% of them appearing once. As to this clonotype: Its antigen is undetermined.

This receptor was taken from a human donor in good health (CMV status not recorded). Some clones in this sample may be carry-over from other donors' samples. This chain links TRBV7-3 with TRBJ2-7; 9 positions agree with TRBD1. Sequencing was done on a sample of PBMCs. The CDR3 here is CASSSTTGGKQYF. The CDR3, as DNA: TGTGCCAGCAGCTCAACAACAGGGGGCAAGCAGTACTTC.